The 20 T cell receptor beta chains reported below all come from one sample, sequenced in a study of blood T cell repertoires in COVID-19. Method: immunoSEQ multiplex PCR; TCRdb's copy keeps in-frame clones and lacks some. Counted here are about 130,000 clones, roughly 80% occurring once; the ten biggest clones make up more than 8.5%. The specimen sequenced was PBMCs or T cells enriched from blood (not recorded which). All receptors derive from a man between 45 and 60 years old who had recovered from COVID-19.

The V gene is TRBV6-4, the J gene TRBJ2-1; TRBD2 agrees at 13 bases. The CDR3 is 15 amino acids. Germline values: CDR1 MRHNA, CDR2 SNTAGT. V was pared by 3 bases and J by 9 bases, with 5 bases of the junction left unmatched. In nucleotides, the CDR3 is TGTGCCAGCAGTGAACTAGCGGGGGGGCCAGTTGAGCAGTTCTTC. Its protein is CASSELAGGPVEQFF.

The chain couples TRBV3-1 (or the pseudogene TRBV3-2) to TRBJ1-4; D is unresolved. V gave up 0 bases and J gave up 7 bases, with 15 bases separating them. CDR1 LGHDT and CDR2 YNNKEL come from the germline V gene (reference sequence). CDR3 length: 16 amino acids. The CDR3 DNA reads TGTGCCAGCAGCCAAGATAGGAGGCACTGGAGTGAAAAACTGTTTTTT. Translating gives CASSQDRRHWSEKLFF.

V is TRBV9 and J is TRBJ1-6; the D gene is possibly TRBD1 (6 bases). Germline values: CDR1 SGDLS, CDR2 YYNGEE. The V end was cut by 0 bases, the J end by 8 bases, with 9 bases between. This CDR3 comprises 14 residues. The CDR3 sequence is CASSVAGDYSPLHF. The CDR3 region has the DNA TGTGCCAGCAGCGTAGCAGGGGATTATTCACCCCTCCACTTT.

The V gene is TRBV6-5, the J gene TRBJ1-4, with 9 bases lining up with TRBD1. Losses at the gene ends were 5 bases for V and 3 bases for J; bases not matched to a gene: 4. The CDR3 length is 15 residues. CDR1 and CDR2 (germline): MNHEY, SVGAGI. CDR3 region: CASSTRQGANEKLFF. CDR3 nucleotides: TGTGCCAGCAGTACTCGACAGGGGGCTAATGAAAAACTGTTTTTT.

The V call is TRBV5-1, the J call TRBJ2-4, with a weak D call TRBD2 (6 bases). V dropped 4 bases and J dropped 0 bases, with 17 bases sitting between them. The CDR3 is made up of 17 amino acids. Germline CDR1 is SGHRS and CDR2 is YFSETQ. The CDR3 nucleotides are TGCGCCAGCAGCGTAAGAGGGATGGGGGGAGCCAAAAACATTCAGTACTTC. Its translation is CASSVRGMGGAKNIQYF.

The gene calls are TRBV6-5 and TRBJ1-6; TRBD1 aligns across 7 bases. Trimming at V came to 2 bases and at J to 10 bases, leaving 5 bases not matched to a gene. The germline gives CDR1 MNHEY, CDR2 SVGAGI. CDR3 length equals 14 residues. CDR3 sequence reads: CASSYDRVTSPLHF. CDR3 DNA sequence: TGTGCCAGCAGTTACGACAGGGTCACCTCACCCCTCCACTTT.

The rearrangement joins TRBV9 to TRBJ2-3; TRBD1 agrees at 11 bases. The germline gives CDR1 SGDLS, CDR2 YYNGEE. CDR3 length: 19 amino acids. The trim removed 3 bases at V and 1 base at J, leaving 13 bases unmatched. CDR3 coding DNA: TGTGCCAGCAGCGCGGCTCTGGGGACAGGGGGGTCTGGCACAGATACGCAGTATTTT. This encodes CASSAALGTGGSGTDTQYF.

The chain recombines TRBV9 with TRBJ2-2; 8 nucleotides agree with TRBD2. V was pared by 4 bases and J by 1 base, with 6 bases of the junction left unmatched. The CDR3 loop spans 16 amino acids. Germline assignment: CDR1 SGDLS and CDR2 YYNGEE. The CDR3 here is CASSLRGDLNTGELFF. The CDR3 nucleotides are TGTGCCAGCAGCTTGCGGGGGGACCTGAACACCGGGGAGCTGTTTTTT.

V gene TRBV5-1 combines with J gene TRBJ1-5; the D gene is possibly TRBD1 (6 bases). Germline CDR1 SGHRS, CDR2 YFSETQ. The V end lost 0 bases, the J end lost 6 bases, and 16 bases lay between the germline ends. CDR3 size: 16 residues. The CDR3: CASSLDPAGAGQPQHF. The CDR3 DNA is TGCGCCAGCAGCTTGGACCCCGCGGGGGCGGGTCAGCCCCAGCATTTT.

The chain couples TRBV21-1 to TRBJ2-3; whether TRBD1, the table's D call, matches the DNA was not checked. TRBV21-1 is tagged as a pseudogene. The CDR3 length is 17 residues. For the CDR3, the DNA is TGTGCCAGCAGCAAGGGGAGGAAGACAGGGGTGGGAGATACGCAGTATTTT. Its protein is CASSKGRKTGVGDTQYF.

The chain recombines TRBV7-6 with TRBJ1-1; 10 bases map to TRBD1. This CDR3 has 14 residues. J was trimmed by 3 bases and V by 5 bases; bases with no gene match: 3. CDR1 is SGHVS, CDR2 FNYEAQ, per germline. The CDR3, as DNA: TGTGCCAGCAGCGAAGGGACAGGGGACACTGAAGCTTTCTTT. Translation gives CASSEGTGDTEAFF.

The CDR3 is CASSGGQGNSGNTIYF. CDR3 sequence (DNA): TGTGCCAGCAGCGGGGGACAGGGGAACTCTGGAAACACCATATATTTT. V is TRBV9 and J is TRBJ1-3, with 10 nucleotides matching TRBD1. The CDR3 contains 16 residues. CDR1 is SGDLS, CDR2 YYNGEE, per germline. Trimming took 3 bases from V and 0 from J; bases not matched to a gene: 3.

The chain carries TRBV12-3 or TRBV12-4 and TRBJ2-7, with D possibly matching TRBD2 (5 bases). The CDR3 is made up of 13 amino acids. The germline V and J ends were trimmed by 6 bases and 0 bases, with 9 bases remaining between them. The CDR3: CASSTTSSYEQYF. CDR3 coding DNA: TGTGCCAGCAGCACCACTAGCTCCTACGAGCAGTACTTC.

There are many counts of this clone. The V and J genes are TRBV7-2 and TRBJ2-7; TRBD1 matches at 8 bases. The CDR3 totals 14 residues. The J segment lost 1 base and the V segment lost 5 bases, leaving 4 bases of the junction unmatched. Per germline, CDR1 SGHTA and CDR2 FQGNSA. CDR3 sequence reads: CASSRGQASYEQYF. The CDR3 region has the DNA TGTGCCAGCAGCCGGGGACAGGCATCCTACGAGCAGTACTTC.

V gene TRBV5-6 combines with J gene TRBJ2-7; TRBD2 agrees at 9 bases. Germline V gene lookup returns CDR1 SGHDT and CDR2 YYEEEE. The CDR3 is 17 amino acids. V lost 4 bases to trimming and J lost 6 bases; unmatched junction nucleotides: 17. The CDR3 loop is CASSQRPLGLALGEQYF. The CDR3 nucleotides are TGTGCCAGCAGCCAAAGACCTTTGGGACTAGCTTTAGGCGAGCAGTACTTC.

The chain carries TRBV3-1 (or the pseudogene TRBV3-2) and TRBJ1-5; D may be TRBD1 (6 bases). The germline V and J ends were trimmed by 3 bases and 5 bases, with 11 bases remaining between them. Germline CDR1 and CDR2: LGHDT and YNNKEL (reference sequence). The CDR3 length is 14 residues. The DNA of the CDR3 is TGTGCCAGCAGCCAGTACAGGGAAGATCAGCCCCAGCATTTT. Amino acid sequence: CASSQYREDQPQHF.

This chain links TRBV18 with TRBJ2-7, with D tentatively TRBD1 (7 bases). V lost 3 bases to trimming and J lost 3 bases, with 12 bases between them. The CDR3 contains 14 residues. Germline loops: CDR1 KGHSH, CDR2 LQKENI. CDR3 sequence: CASSPAGQNYEQYF. The DNA of the CDR3 is TGTGCCAGCTCACCGGCGGGACAGAACTACGAGCAGTACTTC.

This clone was found many times. The chain uses TRBV7-6 and TRBJ2-7; D is ambiguous. Germline V CDR1 and CDR2: SGHVS, FNYEAQ. V lost 6 bases to trimming and J lost 3 bases, with 9 bases between them. The CDR3 is 12 residues long. The DNA of the CDR3 is TGTGCCAGCAGTGATGACATCTACGAGCAGTACTTC. Its protein is CASSDDIYEQYF. Full variable domain (remainder filled in from reference TRBV7-6 and TRBJ2-7): GAGVSQSPRYKVTKRGQDVALRCDPISGHVSLYWYRQALGQGPEFLTYFNYEAQQDKSGLPNDRFSAERPEGSISTLTIQRTEQRDSAMYRCASSDDIYEQYFGPGTRLTVT.

This clone has only a few counts. V gene TRBV7-2 combines with J gene TRBJ1-2; 9 nucleotides match TRBD1. Germline CDR1 SGHTA, CDR2 FQGNSA. The trim removed 10 bases at V and 8 bases at J, leaving 8 bases unmatched. The CDR3 contains 12 residues. DNA of the CDR3: TGTGCCAATTTACAGGGGGCGCGAGGCTACACCTTC. Amino acid sequence: CANLQGARGYTF.

This clone was seen only once. The chain joins TRBV27 to TRBJ1-6; possible D gene TRBD1, 5 bases. The germline V and J ends were trimmed by 2 bases and 9 bases, with 17 bases remaining between them. CDR3 length equals 16 residues. The germline V gene has CDR1 MNHEY and CDR2 SMNVEV (reference sequence). The CDR3 spells CASSLVAGIGGSPLHF. Written as DNA, the CDR3 is TGTGCCAGCAGTTTAGTTGCAGGGATCGGGGGTTCACCCCTCCACTTT.